The sequence of this T cell receptor (beta chain) was determined in a study of shared clonotypes between healthy human individuals. Turning to the study itself: With ages of 18 to 49, the donors were two women and a few men.

Germline assignment: CDR1 SGDLS and CDR2 YYNGEE. The V end was cut by 0 bases, the J end by 8 bases, with 12 bases between. The CDR3 is 14 amino acids. This clone has just one count. CD4+ cell separation produced CD45RA+ naive and CD45RA-negative memory subsets. Method: immunoSEQ multiplex PCR; TCRdb's copy keeps in-frame clones and lacks some. Found here are 2 million to 2.5 million clones, 80% to 95% of them singletons; the top ten hold approximately 0.4%. Sequencing was performed on naive CD4+ T cells from PBMCs. The subset is: CD45RA+ positively selected. The gene calls are TRBV9 and TRBJ2-1; D call uncertain. This TCR derives from a man aged 18 to 29 in good health. Some clones in this sample may be carry-over from other donors' samples. The DNA of the CDR3 is TGTGCCAGCAGCGTAGGCCCGGTTGTCGATGAGCAGTTCTTC. Its translation: CASSVGPVVDEQFF.